These 32 T cell receptor beta chains originate from one sample sequenced in a study of cytomegalovirus exposure and HLA in healthy donors. Primers for the PCR totalled 60 Vbeta and 13 Jbeta. TCRdb's copy holds only in-frame clones and misses some; the assay was immunoSEQ multiplex PCR. Altogether 150,000 to 200,000 clones are present, about 80% being singletons, with the ten largest covering around 2%. Sequencing was performed on PBMCs. The receptor source for this set is a woman between 18 and 29 years old in good health and CMV-seropositive.

The chain joins TRBV30 to TRBJ1-1; possibly TRBD1 for D (5 bases). The ends were cut back, 2 bases at V and 3 bases at J, with 10 bases in the middle. The CDR3 has 13 amino acids. In germline, CDR1 is GTSNPN, CDR2 SVGIG (reference sequence). The CDR3 bases are TGTGCCTGGAGTAGGGGTGGGGACACTGAAGCTTTCTTT. Translation: CAWSRGGDTEAFF.

The genes are TRBV25-1 and TRBJ2-7, with D perhaps matching TRBD1 (6 bases). Trimming removed 8 bases from V and 0 bases from J, with 8 bases in between. CDR1 and CDR2 from the germline V gene are MGHDK and SYGVNS. This CDR3 comprises 12 residues. The CDR3 DNA follows: TGTGCCAGCGGGACAAACTCCTACGAGCAGTACGTC. Amino acid sequence: CASGTNSYEQYV.

This clone was seen a single time. The J gene is TRBJ2-5, the V gene TRBV28; 8 nucleotides line up with TRBD2. There are 14 residues in the CDR3. Germline CDR1 is MDHEN and CDR2 is SYDVKM. The trim removed 5 bases at V and 7 bases at J, leaving 9 bases unmatched. The CDR3 sequence: CASSRGGTAGTQYF. For the CDR3, the DNA is TGTGCCAGCAGTCGGGGGGGCACCGCCGGGACCCAGTACTTC.

V gene TRBV9 combines with J gene TRBJ2-3, with 9 bases fitting TRBD1. V was clipped by 2 bases and J by 8 bases; unmatched bases: 6. CDR3 length: 14 amino acids. Germline V CDR1 and CDR2: SGDLS, YYNGEE. The CDR3 bases are TGTGCCAGCAGCGTCCGGGACAGGGAAAGTACGCAGTATTTT. This translates into CASSVRDRESTQYF.

The chain couples TRBV6-5 to TRBJ1-1; no definite D call. Trimming removed 2 bases at V and 8 bases at J, with 12 bases between. Per the germline V gene, CDR1 is MNHEY and CDR2 is SVGAGI. This CDR3 has 13 residues. CDR3 residues: CASSYPGMGEAFF. In nucleotides, the CDR3 is TGTGCCAGCAGTTACCCCGGGATGGGGGAAGCTTTCTTT.

For the CDR3, the DNA is TGTGCCAGCAGACCTATTGACGGAGCCTTATATGGCTACACCTTC. It codes for CASRPIDGALYGYTF. This rearrangement joins TRBV6-1 to TRBJ1-2; the D is unclear. Trimming stripped 6 bases from V and 5 bases from J, with 19 bases between. The CDR3 spans 15 residues. Germline assignment: CDR1 MNHNS and CDR2 SASEGT.

V is TRBV6-1 and J is TRBJ2-3, with D maybe TRBD2 (5 bases). The CDR3 totals 13 residues. CDR1 and CDR2 from the germline V gene are MNHNS and SASEGT. Trimming left V 10 bases short and J 1 base short, with 12 bases between. The CDR3: CAISGTRTDTQYF. The CDR3 DNA reads as TGTGCCATAAGCGGTACACGCACAGATACGCAGTATTTT.

The gene calls are TRBV5-1 and TRBJ2-3; weak D call: TRBD2 (6 bases). With 4 bases removed from V and 2 bases from J, the gap between germline ends came to 14 bases. The germline CDR1 and CDR2 sequences are SGHRS and YFSETQ. The CDR3 runs 15 residues. This chain's CDR3 is CASSQGGGNTDTQYF. For the CDR3, the DNA is TGCGCCAGCAGCCAGGGTGGGGGGAACACAGATACGCAGTATTTT.

A remark on this clone: Germline and junction disagree at one end, which may indicate a read error. The chain couples TRBV7-9 to TRBJ2-2; 10 bases align to TRBD2. CDR1 and CDR2 (germline): SEHNR, FQNEAQ (reference sequence). This CDR3 region has 18 residues. The CDR3 DNA reads as TGTTCCAGCAGCTCAAACAATCAGGGACTAGCGAGAACCGGGGAGCTGTTTTTT. This translates into CSSSSNNQGLARTGELFF.

The table lists this clone with a few counts. The chain employs TRBV4-3 and TRBJ2-1; maybe TRBD1 (5 bases). The CDR3 has 14 residues. Germline V gene sequence: CDR1 LGHNA, CDR2 YSLEER. Deletions cut 4 bases from V and 6 bases from J, with 13 bases between. In nucleotides, the CDR3 is TGCGCCAGCAGCCCAGGCAGGGTAGGCAATGAGCAGTTCTTC. Protein sequence: CASSPGRVGNEQFF.

This clone was detected a few times. The rearrangement uses TRBV6-1 and TRBJ1-1; tentatively, D is TRBD1 (5 bases). The germline V gene encodes CDR1 MNHNS and CDR2 SASEGT. Trimming took off 6 bases at V and 0 bases at J, with 14 bases between the two ends. This CDR3 spans 15 amino acids. This CDR3 is CASSPRAALNTEAFF. The DNA of the CDR3 is TGTGCCAGCAGCCCCAGGGCAGCATTGAACACTGAAGCTTTCTTT.

This clone has just one count. This rearrangement joins TRBV6-1 to TRBJ1-1; TRBD1 might be the D (5 bases). CDR3 length: 15 amino acids. Trimming pared 3 bases from V and 6 bases from J, leaving 17 bases between. Germline values: CDR1 MNHNS, CDR2 SASEGT. The CDR3 spells CASSDTGHSAPEAFF. CDR3 coding DNA: TGTGCCAGCAGTGATACAGGTCACTCGGCACCTGAAGCTTTCTTT.

The table lists this clone with a few counts. The chain couples TRBV7-9 to TRBJ1-2; 7 nucleotides agree with TRBD1. The trim removed 2 bases at V and 6 bases at J, leaving 6 bases unmatched. The CDR3 loop spans 14 amino acids. Germline-derived CDR1 and CDR2 are SEHNR and FQNEAQ (reference sequence). As DNA, the CDR3 is TGTGCCAGCAGCTTATCAGGGGGGCACGATGGCTACACCTTC. This sequence encodes CASSLSGGHDGYTF. Full variable domain (missing parts from reference TRBV7-9 and TRBJ1-2): DTGVSQNPRHKITKRGQNVTFRCDPISEHNRLYWYRQTLGQGPEFLTYFQNEAQLEKSRLLSDRFSAERPKGSFSTLEIQRTEQGDSAMYLCASSLSGGHDGYTFGSGTRLTVV.

This chain's CDR3 is CAGRSGYSTDTQYF. The CDR3 nucleotides read TGTGCCGGGCGGAGCGGGTATAGCACAGATACGCAGTATTTT. The genes are TRBV2 and TRBJ2-3; D is perhaps TRBD2 (6 bases). The germline gives CDR1 SNHLY, CDR2 FYNNEI. The CDR3 totals 14 residues. The V end lost 11 bases, the J end lost 0 bases, and 15 bases lay between the germline ends.

The table lists this clone with a count of one. The chain combines TRBV6-6 with TRBJ2-5; tentative D call: TRBD1 (5 bases). The germline V gene has CDR1 MNHNY and CDR2 SVGAGI (reference sequence). Between the trimmed V and J ends, which lost 0 bases and 2 bases, there was a span of 7 bases. This CDR3 comprises 14 residues. The CDR3 DNA follows: TGTGCCAGCAGTTACTCGAGACAGCAAGAGACCCAGTACTTC. Residues: CASSYSRQQETQYF.

The chain links TRBV5-1 to TRBJ1-1, with D tentatively TRBD1 (6 bases). CDR3 length: 14 residues. Trimming shortened V by 0 bases and J by 1 base, and 7 bases separated the two germline ends. Per the germline V gene, CDR1 is SGHRS and CDR2 is YFSETQ. The CDR3 DNA reads as TGCGCCAGCAGCTTGGGACAGGAGAACACTGAAGCTTTCTTT. Residues: CASSLGQENTEAFF.

This chain joins TRBV5-6 and TRBJ2-3, with 10 nucleotides matching TRBD2. J was trimmed by 6 bases and V by 4 bases; bases with no gene match: 11. CDR1 and CDR2 from the germline V gene are SGHDT and YYEEEE. The CDR3 extends over 16 amino acids. The CDR3 spells CASSTSGLAEQDTQYF. CDR3 sequence (DNA): TGTGCCAGCAGCACCAGCGGACTAGCGGAACAGGATACGCAGTATTTT.

The chain uses TRBV11-1 and TRBJ2-1, with TRBD2 matching 15 bases. Germline CDR1 reads SGHAT; CDR2 reads FQDESV (reference sequence). The CDR3 spans 15 residues. The trim removed 1 base at V and 12 bases at J, leaving 4 bases unmatched. The chain's CDR3 is CASSLDGTSGGRQFF. CDR3 in DNA: TGTGCCAGCAGCTTAGATGGGACTAGCGGGGGGCGGCAGTTCTTC. Full variable domain (outside the CDR3, taken from reference TRBV11-1 and TRBJ2-1): EAEVAQSPRYKITEKSQAVAFWCDPISGHATLYWYRQILGQGPELLVQFQDESVVDDSQLPKDRFSAERLKGVDSTLKIQPAELGDSAMYLCASSLDGTSGGRQFFGPGTRLTVL.

The chain is built from TRBV5-1 and TRBJ1-1; 8 bases fit TRBD1. This CDR3 has 14 amino acids. The germline CDR1 and CDR2 sequences are SGHRS and YFSETQ. J was trimmed by 0 bases and V by 6 bases; bases with no gene match: 4. The CDR3 nucleotides read TGCGCCAGCACCAGACAGGGGATGAACACTGAAGCTTTCTTT. It yields the protein CASTRQGMNTEAFF.

The genes are TRBV9 and TRBJ2-1, with D maybe TRBD1 (7 bases). V was cut by 4 bases and J by 0 bases, with 17 bases left in between. This CDR3 has 17 amino acids. Germline V CDR1 and CDR2: SGDLS, YYNGEE. CDR3 DNA sequence: TGTGCCAGCAGCCCCCAGGGGGGCCGGGGCTCCTACAATGAGCAGTTCTTC. Its protein product is CASSPQGGRGSYNEQFF. Together with reference TRBV9 and TRBJ2-1, the CDR3 gives the full variable domain: DSGVTQTPKHLITATGQRVTLRCSPRSGDLSVYWYQQSLDQGLQFLIQYYNGEERAKGNILERFSAQQFPDLHSELNLSSLELGDSALYFCASSPQGGRGSYNEQFFGPGTRLTVL.

This clone has only one observation. The V gene is TRBV30, the J gene TRBJ1-2; the D is unclear. V was clipped by 0 bases and J by 4 bases, with 12 bases between them. The CDR3 is 14 residues long. Germline CDR1 reads GTSNPN; CDR2 reads SVGIG (reference sequence). The CDR3 coding sequence is TGTGCCTGGAGTGTACCGTTCAGAGGCTATGGCTACACCTTC. Protein sequence: CAWSVPFRGYGYTF.

The chain joins TRBV19 to TRBJ1-5, with 12 bases fitting TRBD1. CDR1 and CDR2 (germline): LNHDA, SQIVND (reference sequence). This CDR3 comprises 15 residues. With 5 bases clipped from V and 4 bases from J, the junction kept 3 bases outside the gene matches. CDR3 residues: CASSEGQGANQPQHF. The CDR3 DNA follows: TGTGCCAGTAGTGAGGGACAGGGGGCGAATCAGCCCCAGCATTTT.

V is TRBV7-6 and J is TRBJ2-1; TRBD1 agrees at 8 bases. Germline lookup yields CDR1 SGHVS and CDR2 FNYEAQ. J lost 1 base, V lost 4 bases, and 3 bases had no gene match. The length of the CDR3 is 15 residues. The CDR3 DNA reads as TGTGCCAGCAGCTCGCGACAGGGGTCCTACAATGAGCAGTTCTTC. It yields the protein CASSSRQGSYNEQFF.

V usage is TRBV30 and J usage is TRBJ1-1; D ambiguous. The CDR3 has 14 amino acids. The germline V gene encodes CDR1 GTSNPN and CDR2 SVGIG (reference sequence). Trimming pared 5 bases from V and 1 base from J, leaving 14 bases between. CDR3 DNA: TGTGCCTGGCGGCGGTCGGCGACGAACACTGAAGCTTTCTTT. Translation: CAWRRSATNTEAFF.

The chain carries TRBV28 and TRBJ1-1, with TRBD1 as a possible D gene (5 bases). V lost 5 bases, J lost 4 bases, and 17 bases lay in between. CDR1 is MDHEN, CDR2 SYDVKM, per germline. CDR3 length: 15 amino acids. This chain's CDR3 is CASSPLWGGGTEAFF. DNA for the CDR3: TGTGCCAGCAGTCCCCTTTGGGGGGGAGGCACTGAAGCTTTCTTT. The whole variable domain, remainder taken from reference TRBV28 and TRBJ1-1, is DVKVTQSSRYLVKRTGEKVFLECVQDMDHENMFWYRQDPGLGLRLIYFSYDVKMKEKGDIPEGYSVSREKKERFSLILESASTNQTSMYLCASSPLWGGGTEAFFGQGTRLTVV.

The table lists this clone with a few counts. The CDR3 coding sequence is TGTGCCAGTAGGGGAGAGGGACAGCACTATGGCTACACCTTC. It yields the protein CASRGEGQHYGYTF. This chain uses TRBV19 with TRBJ1-2; 7 bases fit TRBD1. Germline CDR1 reads LNHDA; CDR2 reads SQIVND (reference sequence). V lost 6 bases to trimming and J lost 3 bases; unmatched junction nucleotides: 7. There are 14 residues in the CDR3.

This clone appeared a few times. The CDR3 nucleotides read TGCGCCAGCAGCCAAGATCCCCTCGGCGGGGGGGTCGAGCAGTACGTC. Protein sequence: CASSQDPLGGGVEQYV. The chain has TRBV4-1 and TRBJ2-7; 9 nucleotides agree with TRBD2. Unmatched junction bases numbered 9, after V lost 0 bases and J lost 6 bases. CDR1 MGHRA and CDR2 YSYEKL come from the germline V gene. This CDR3 is built from 16 residues.

This chain uses TRBV4-1 with TRBJ2-7; 10 nucleotides agree with TRBD1. The germline V gene has CDR1 MGHRA and CDR2 YSYEKL. V dropped 6 bases and J dropped 3; count of bases not matched to a gene: 5. The CDR3 sequence is 14 residues long. The CDR3 sequence: CASSLGQGGYEQYF. The CDR3 region has the DNA TGCGCCAGCAGTCTAGGACAGGGGGGCTACGAGCAGTACTTC.

A few counts support this clone. The DNA for the CDR3 is TGCAGCGTTGAAAGGGGGGGCGGAGTAGTCGGGGCAGATACGCAGTATTTT. Protein product: CSVERGGGVVGADTQYF. The rearrangement joins TRBV29-1 to TRBJ2-3, with a weak D call TRBD2 (7 bases). Trimming took 2 bases from V and 4 from J, leaving 22 bases between them. This CDR3 has 17 residues. CDR1 is SQVTM and CDR2 is ANQGSEA in the germline V gene.

The CDR3 coding sequence is TGTGCCAGCAGCCTCGGGACAGCCCTATCTGGGGCCAACGTCCTGACTTTC. Translated, it gives CASSLGTALSGANVLTF. The chain employs TRBV5-5 and TRBJ2-6; 7 nucleotides agree with TRBD1. The CDR3 sequence is 17 residues long. Germline assignment: CDR1 SGHKS and CDR2 YYEKEE (reference sequence). The V and J ends lost 4 bases and 1 base, in that order; junction bases with no gene match: 8. The entire variable domain, with the rest obtained from reference TRBV5-5 and TRBJ2-6, is as follows: DAGVTQSPTHLIKTRGQQVTLRCSPISGHKSVSWYQQVLGQGPQFIFQYYEKEERGRGNFPDRFSARQFPNYSSELNVNALLLGDSALYLCASSLGTALSGANVLTFGAGSRLTVL.

The genes are TRBV10-3 and TRBJ2-5, with D possibly TRBD1 on 6 matching bases. The V gene lost 6 bases and the J gene lost 0 bases, with 11 bases spanning the gap. Germline V gene data show CDR1 as ENHRY and CDR2 as SYGVKD. The CDR3 sequence is 14 residues long. In DNA form, the CDR3 reads TGTGCCATCAGGGGGACACTACACCAAGAGACCCAGTACTTC. Its translation is CAIRGTLHQETQYF.

The genes are TRBV9 and TRBJ1-3; 7 nucleotides line up with TRBD1. The germline gives CDR1 SGDLS, CDR2 YYNGEE. This CDR3 contains 15 residues. The J segment lost 2 bases and the V segment lost 0 bases, leaving 2 bases of the junction unmatched. CDR3 sequence reads: CASSVERGPGNTIYF. CDR3 coding DNA: TGTGCCAGCAGCGTAGAAAGGGGGCCTGGAAACACCATATATTTT. Based on the CDR3 plus reference TRBV9 and TRBJ1-3, the full variable domain is DSGVTQTPKHLITATGQRVTLRCSPRSGDLSVYWYQQSLDQGLQFLIQYYNGEERAKGNILERFSAQQFPDLHSELNLSSLELGDSALYFCASSVERGPGNTIYFGEGSWLTVV.